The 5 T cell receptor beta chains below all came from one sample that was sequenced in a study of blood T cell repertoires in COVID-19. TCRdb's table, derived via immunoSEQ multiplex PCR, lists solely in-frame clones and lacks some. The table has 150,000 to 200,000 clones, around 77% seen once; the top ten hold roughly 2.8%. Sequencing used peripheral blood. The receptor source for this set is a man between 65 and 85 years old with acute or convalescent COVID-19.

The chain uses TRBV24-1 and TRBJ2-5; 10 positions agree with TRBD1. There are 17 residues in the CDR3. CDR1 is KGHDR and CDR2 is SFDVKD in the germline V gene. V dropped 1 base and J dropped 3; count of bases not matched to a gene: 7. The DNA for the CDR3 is TGTGCCACCAGTGATTTAGGGACAGGGGCTAGCGAAGAGACCCAGTACTTC. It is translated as CATSDLGTGASEETQYF.

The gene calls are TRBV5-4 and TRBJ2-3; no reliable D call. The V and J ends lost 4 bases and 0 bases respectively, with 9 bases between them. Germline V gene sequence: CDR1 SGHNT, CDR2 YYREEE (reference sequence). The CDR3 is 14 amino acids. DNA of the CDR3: TGTGCCAGCAGCCCCCACAGTAGCACAGATACGCAGTATTTT. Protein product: CASSPHSSTDTQYF.

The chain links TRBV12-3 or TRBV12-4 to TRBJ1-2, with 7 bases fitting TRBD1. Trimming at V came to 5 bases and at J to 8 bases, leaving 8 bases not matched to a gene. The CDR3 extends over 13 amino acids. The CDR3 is CASSRDSYGGYTF. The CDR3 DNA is TGTGCCAGCAGTAGGGACAGCTACGGGGGCTACACCTTC.

In DNA form, the CDR3 reads TGTGCCAGCAGTGAACGGGGCAGCGGGGGAAGCGAGCAGTACTTC. This codes for CASSERGSGGSEQYF. The chain has TRBV2 and TRBJ2-7, with 8 positions matching TRBD2. CDR3 length: 15 residues. J gave up 6 bases and V 2 bases, and 9 bases lay outside the gene matches. The germline gives CDR1 SNHLY, CDR2 FYNNEI.

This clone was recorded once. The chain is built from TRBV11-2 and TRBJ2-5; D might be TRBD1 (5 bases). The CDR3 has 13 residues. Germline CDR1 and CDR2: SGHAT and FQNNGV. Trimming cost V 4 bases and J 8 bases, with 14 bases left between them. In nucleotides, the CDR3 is TGTGCCAGCAGCTCCTCCTACCAGGGTACCCAGTACTTC. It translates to CASSSSYQGTQYF.